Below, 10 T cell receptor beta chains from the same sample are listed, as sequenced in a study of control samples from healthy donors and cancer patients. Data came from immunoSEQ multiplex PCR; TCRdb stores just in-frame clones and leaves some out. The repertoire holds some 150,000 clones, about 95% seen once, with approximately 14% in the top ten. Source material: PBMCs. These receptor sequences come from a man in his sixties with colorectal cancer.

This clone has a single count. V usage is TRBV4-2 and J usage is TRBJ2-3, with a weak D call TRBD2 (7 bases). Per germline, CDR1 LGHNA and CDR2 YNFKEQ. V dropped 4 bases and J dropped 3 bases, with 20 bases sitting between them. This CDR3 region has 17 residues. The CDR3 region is CASSLKEVRGGTDTQYF. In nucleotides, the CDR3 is TGTGCCAGCAGCCTTAAGGAGGTTAGGGGGGGGACAGATACGCAGTATTTT.

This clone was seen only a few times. The CDR3 bases are TGCGCCAGCAGTACAGGGAGCTCTGGAAACACCATATATTTT. Translated: CASSTGSSGNTIYF. The chain links TRBV10-2 to TRBJ1-3, with D possibly TRBD1 on 6 matching bases. Germline V CDR1 and CDR2: WSHSY, SAAADI. The CDR3 is 14 amino acids. Trimming left V 5 bases short and J 0 bases short, with 8 bases between.

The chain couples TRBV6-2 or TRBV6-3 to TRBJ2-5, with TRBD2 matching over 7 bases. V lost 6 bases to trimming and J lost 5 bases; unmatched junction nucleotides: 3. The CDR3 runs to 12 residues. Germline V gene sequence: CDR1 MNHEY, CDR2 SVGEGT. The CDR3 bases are TGTGCCAGCAGCCGGGGGGATGAGACCCAGTACTTC. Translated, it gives CASSRGDETQYF.

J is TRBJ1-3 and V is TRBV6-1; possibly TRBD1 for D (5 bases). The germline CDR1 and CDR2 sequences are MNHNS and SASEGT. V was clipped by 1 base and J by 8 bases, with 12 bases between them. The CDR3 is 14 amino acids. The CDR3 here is CASSEVSGWDTIYF. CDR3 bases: TGTGCCAGCAGTGAAGTCTCAGGGTGGGACACCATATATTTT.

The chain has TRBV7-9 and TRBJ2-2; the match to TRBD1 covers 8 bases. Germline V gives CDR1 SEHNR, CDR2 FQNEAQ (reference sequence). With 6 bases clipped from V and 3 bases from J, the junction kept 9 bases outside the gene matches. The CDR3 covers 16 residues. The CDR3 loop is CASRATGGRDTGELFF. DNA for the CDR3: TGTGCCAGCAGAGCTACAGGGGGAAGGGACACCGGGGAGCTGTTTTTT.

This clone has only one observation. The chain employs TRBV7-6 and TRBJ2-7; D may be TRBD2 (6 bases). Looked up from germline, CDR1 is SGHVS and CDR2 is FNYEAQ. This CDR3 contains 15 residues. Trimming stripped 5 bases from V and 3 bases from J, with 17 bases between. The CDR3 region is CASSTGPGTDYEQYF. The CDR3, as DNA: TGTGCCAGCAGCACGGGACCCGGGACTGACTACGAGCAGTACTTC.

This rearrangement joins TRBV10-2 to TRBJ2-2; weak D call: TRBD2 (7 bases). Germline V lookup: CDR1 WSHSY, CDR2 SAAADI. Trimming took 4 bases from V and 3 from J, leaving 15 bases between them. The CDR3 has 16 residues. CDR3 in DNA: TGCGCCAGCAGTGTACCTCGGGGGGCCGACACCGGGGAGCTGTTTTTT. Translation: CASSVPRGADTGELFF.

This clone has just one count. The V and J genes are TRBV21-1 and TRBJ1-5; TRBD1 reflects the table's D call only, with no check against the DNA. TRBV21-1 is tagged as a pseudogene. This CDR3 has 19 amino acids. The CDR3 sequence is CASSTRDRPRGKGNQPQHF. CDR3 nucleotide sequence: TGTGCCAGCAGCACCCGTGACAGGCCAAGGGGGAAGGGCAATCAGCCCCAGCATTTT.

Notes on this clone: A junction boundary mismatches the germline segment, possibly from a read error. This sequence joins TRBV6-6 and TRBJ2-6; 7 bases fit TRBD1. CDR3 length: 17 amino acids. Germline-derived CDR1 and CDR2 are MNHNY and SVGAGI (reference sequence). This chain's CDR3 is CASSPGTEISGANALTF. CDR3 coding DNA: TGTGCCAGCAGTCCGGGGACAGAGATCTCTGGGGCCAACGCCCTGACTTTC.

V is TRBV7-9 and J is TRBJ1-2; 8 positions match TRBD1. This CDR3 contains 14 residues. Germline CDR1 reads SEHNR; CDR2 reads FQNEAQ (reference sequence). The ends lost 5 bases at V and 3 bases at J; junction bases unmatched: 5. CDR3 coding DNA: TGTGCCAGCAGCGCCAGGGGGCAGGACTATGGCTACACCTTC. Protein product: CASSARGQDYGYTF.